Listed below are T cell receptor beta chains from one sample, sequenced in a study of T-cell reconstitution after alpha-beta-depleted transplantation in children. One entry per CDR3 protein, called by TCRdb with MiXCR from the PCR reads. The sample has 150,000 to 200,000 distinct CDR3 sequences; roughly 6.8% are singletons. Sequenced material: PBMCs from the stem cell graft donor, taken from the stem cell graft. The receptors were sampled from a human donor who donated a stem cell graft to a child with Wiskott-Aldrich syndrome. CDR3s include the opening cysteine and the closing phenylalanine or tryptophan. D genes are given only for firm matches. Some rows mark clone size as missing; the rest say once, few, many or name a class of expanded clone.

TRBJ2-3,TRBD2,-,TRBV7-9,CADGAGSTDTQYF,TGTGCCGATGGAGCGGGAAGCACAGATACGCAGTATTTT
TRBJ2-7,-,many,TRBV6-5,CASYPGRGTYEQYF,TGTGCCAGCTATCCGGGACGAGGAACCTACGAGCAGTACTTC
TRBJ2-5,-,many,TRBV2,CASSESVWGTQYF,TGTGCCAGCAGTGAGTCCGTGTGGGGGACCCAGTACTTC
TRBJ2-3,TRBD2,many,TRBV20-1,CSARTGTSGGRDTQYF,TGCAGTGCTAGAACCGGGACTAGCGGGGGAAGGGATACGCAGTATTTT
TRBJ2-1,TRBD2,many,TRBV15,CATSRDPGLASNEQFF,TGTGCCACCAGCAGAGATCCGGGACTAGCGAGCAATGAGCAGTTCTTC
TRBJ2-1,TRBD2,many,TRBV5-1,CASSLLSGGSRNEQFF,TGCGCCAGCAGCTTGCTTTCGGGAGGGTCTAGAAATGAGCAGTTCTTC
TRBJ2-2,TRBD1,few,TRBV7-9,CASGTVNTGELFF,TGTGCCTCCGGGACAGTTAACACCGGGGAGCTGTTTTTT
TRBJ1-4,TRBD1,few,TRBV20-1,CSAMAVTVPRGTNEKLFF,TGCAGTGCTATGGCCGTGACGGTCCCCAGGGGGACTAATGAAAAACTGTTTTTT
TRBJ1-1,-,few,TRBV5-1,CASRQGKDTEAFF,TGCGCCAGCCGGCAGGGAAAGGACACTGAAGCTTTCTTT
TRBJ1-5,-,many,TRBV12-3/TRBV12-4,CASSFSLSSNQPQHF,TGTGCCAGCAGTTTTTCACTGTCCAGCAATCAGCCCCAGCATTTT
TRBJ2-1,TRBD2,many,TRBV11-2,CASTLLAGEDNEQFF,TGTGCCAGCACCCTACTAGCGGGGGAGGACAATGAGCAGTTCTTC
TRBJ1-2,TRBD1,many,TRBV25-1,CASSEAGTGVYGYTF,TGTGCCAGCAGTGAAGCCGGGACAGGGGTGTATGGCTACACCTTC
TRBJ2-1,TRBD1,few,TRBV15,CATSRSLNRGVIPEQFF,TGTGCCACCAGCAGATCTCTGAACAGGGGGGTCATCCCTGAGCAGTTCTTC
TRBJ1-2,-,many,TRBV20-1,CSARDLRGNGYTF,TGCAGTGCTAGAGATCTCCGCGGCAATGGCTACACCTTC
TRBJ1-4,-,many,TRBV7-9,CASSSSPENEKLFF,TGTGCCAGCAGCTCCAGTCCCGAGAATGAAAAACTGTTTTTT
TRBJ1-1,-,many,TRBV5-1,CASSSNRDGDTEAFF,TGCGCCAGCAGCTCAAACCGGGACGGAGACACTGAAGCTTTCTTT
TRBJ2-1,-,-,TRBV7-9,CASSPRTKSYNEQFF,TGTGCCAGCAGCCCTCGGACGAAATCCTACAATGAGCAGTTCTTC